A selection of T cell receptor beta chains follows, all from one sample in a study of blood T cell repertoires in COVID-19. Data came from immunoSEQ multiplex PCR; TCRdb stores just in-frame clones and leaves some out. In the table there are 300,000 to 400,000 clones, 83% of which are singletons. The specimen was peripheral blood. The receptor set was obtained from a young man with active or convalescent COVID-19. The CDR3 runs from the conserved cysteine through the conserved F or W. D genes are given only for firm matches. Size values are once, few and many counts, or a class for expanded clones, and some rows have none.

J,D,size,V,CDR3,DNA
TRBJ1-5,-,once,TRBV6-6,CASSRSGLRSNQPQHF,TGTGCCAGCAGTAGATCGGGACTCCGTAGCAATCAGCCCCAGCATTTT
TRBJ1-4,-,-,TRBV5-4,CASRDAGGSNEKLFF,TGTGCCAGCAGAGACGCGGGGGGGTCTAATGAAAAACTGTTTTTT
TRBJ2-1,-,once,TRBV9,CASSPQPPGEQFF,TGTGCCAGCAGCCCCCAGCCCCCGGGTGAGCAGTTCTTC
TRBJ2-6,-,-,TRBV9,CASSPHSGANVLTF,TGTGCCAGCAGCCCCCATTCTGGGGCCAACGTCCTGACTTTC
TRBJ1-3,TRBD1,-,TRBV10-1,CASRPTGKDSGNTIYF,TGCGCCAGCAGGCCGACAGGGAAAGACTCTGGAAACACCATATATTTT
TRBJ1-2,TRBD1,-,TRBV27,CASSPSQGADGYTF,TGTGCCAGCAGTCCTTCCCAGGGGGCCGATGGCTACACCTTC
TRBJ1-1,TRBD1,-,TRBV18,CASSFGTGNTEAFF,TGTGCCAGCTCATTCGGGACAGGGAACACTGAAGCTTTCTTT
TRBJ2-7,-,-,TRBV11-3,CASSFLREDSSYEQYF,TGTGCCAGCAGCTTTCTTAGAGAGGACTCCTCCTACGAGCAGTACTTC
TRBJ1-1,-,-,TRBV2,CASSRESLNTEAFF,TGTGCCAGCAGTCGTGAGTCACTTAACACTGAAGCTTTCTTT
TRBJ2-3,-,-,TRBV12-2,CASRSTQTMGVF,TGTGCAAGTCGCTCCACCCAGACCATGGGAGTCTTT
TRBJ2-3,TRBD2,-,TRBV27,CARNIAGNTDTQYF,TGTGCCAGGAACATAGCGGGTAACACAGATACGCAGTATTTT
TRBJ2-7,TRBD1,-,TRBV5-1,CASSYLRDRSYEQYF,TGCGCCAGCAGCTATCTCCGGGACAGATCCTACGAGCAGTACTTC
TRBJ2-7,-,-,TRBV3-1/TRBV3-2,CASSQVDRGEQYF,TGTGCCAGCAGCCAAGTCGATCGGGGCGAGCAGTACTTC
TRBJ2-5,-,-,TRBV30,CAWSMGHARETQYF,TGTGCCTGGAGTATGGGACACGCGAGGGAGACCCAGTACTTC
TRBJ1-2,TRBD1,-,TRBV9,CASSKQGNGYTF,TGTGCCAGCAGCAAACAGGGGAATGGCTACACCTTC
TRBJ2-1,-,-,TRBV7-3,CASSSLHGEQFF,TGTGCCAGCAGCTCACTCCACGGTGAGCAGTTCTTC
TRBJ1-2,-,-,TRBV29-1,CSVEGRQPPVGYTF,TGCAGCGTTGAGGGCCGACAACCACCTGTTGGCTACACCTTC
TRBJ2-5,TRBD1,once,TRBV18,CASSRGGEETQYF,TGTGCCAGCTCACGAGGGGGCGAAGAGACCCAGTACTTC
TRBJ2-7,-,-,TRBV7-8,CASSLGPQALSYEQYF,TGTGCCAGCAGCTTAGGCCCTCAGGCCCTTTCCTACGAGCAGTACTTC
TRBJ2-7,-,-,TRBV12-3/TRBV12-4,CASSLGGREQYF,TGTGCCAGCAGTTTAGGGGGCCGCGAGCAGTACTTC
TRBJ2-2,-,-,TRBV28,CAIPDSTNTGELFF,TGTGCCATCCCCGACAGTACGAACACCGGGGAGCTGTTTTTT
TRBJ2-3,TRBD1,-,TRBV6-1,CASSEETGGADTQYF,TGTGCCAGCAGTGAAGAGACAGGGGGCGCAGATACGCAGTATTTT
TRBJ2-7,-,-,TRBV13,CASSPRGLYEQYF,TGTGCCAGCAGCCCCCGGGGACTCTACGAGCAGTACTTC
TRBJ2-3,-,-,TRBV11-2,CASSLDRGSTDTQYF,TGTGCCAGCAGCTTAGATCGGGGGAGCACAGATACGCAGTATTTT
TRBJ2-2,-,-,TRBV19,CASSLPGQRRAGELFF,TGTGCCAGTAGTCTACCGGGACAACGACGAGCCGGGGAGCTGTTTTTT
TRBJ1-2,-,-,TRBV30,CAWRTASGPSGGYTF,TGTGCCTGGAGGACTGCCAGCGGGCCCTCGGGTGGCTACACCTTC
TRBJ2-7,TRBD1,-,TRBV2,CASSLDRDYEQYF,TGTGCCAGCAGTCTAGACAGGGATTACGAGCAGTACTTC
TRBJ2-3,-,few,TRBV7-3,CASSLSRGDTQYF,TGTGCCAGCAGCCTCAGTCGGGGAGATACGCAGTATTTT
TRBJ2-3,TRBD2,-,TRBV7-9,CASSGGGTRTDTQYF,TGTGCCAGCAGCGGGGGGGGGACCCGCACAGATACGCAGTATTTT
TRBJ1-1,-,-,TRBV2,CAGQGNTEAFF,TGTGCCGGTCAGGGGAACACTGAAGCTTTCTTT
TRBJ1-5,-,-,TRBV4-1,CASSPFRDLNQPQHF,TGCGCCAGCAGCCCGTTCCGGGATTTAAATCAGCCCCAGCATTTT
TRBJ2-1,TRBD1,-,TRBV7-9,CASSPRGQVGHEQFF,TGTGCCAGCAGCCCCCGAGGACAGGTGGGCCATGAGCAGTTCTTC
TRBJ2-7,-,-,TRBV6-5,CASSQTGSSGEQYF,TGTGCCAGCAGTCAGACAGGATCCTCCGGCGAGCAGTACTTC
TRBJ1-4,TRBD1,-,TRBV28,CASSLFSGTGFEKLFF,TGTGCCAGCAGTTTATTCTCTGGGACAGGGTTTGAAAAACTGTTTTTT